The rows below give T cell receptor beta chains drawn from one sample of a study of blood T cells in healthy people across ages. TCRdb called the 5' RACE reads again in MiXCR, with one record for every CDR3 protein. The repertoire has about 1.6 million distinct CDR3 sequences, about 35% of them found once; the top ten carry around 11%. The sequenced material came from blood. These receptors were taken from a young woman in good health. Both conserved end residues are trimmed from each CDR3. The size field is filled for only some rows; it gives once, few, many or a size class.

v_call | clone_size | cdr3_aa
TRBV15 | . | ATSRDRAPMNNEQF
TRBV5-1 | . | ASSRNQLAGGEDEQF
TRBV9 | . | ASSPPDRFDEDTEAF
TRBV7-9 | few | ASSKDREGQEAF
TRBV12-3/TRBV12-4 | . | ASSSWGTQPPYEQY
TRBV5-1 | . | ASNKLAGGQETQY
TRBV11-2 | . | ASSPLSGLYEQY
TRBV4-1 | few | ASSQGVGRNNEQF
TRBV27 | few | ASSFGGAAYEQY
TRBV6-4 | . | ATRETTNTEAF
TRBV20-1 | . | SATVETSLGNEQF
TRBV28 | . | ASSRGTSGTLGEQY
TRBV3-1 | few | ASSQSLNNSPLH
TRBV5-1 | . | ASSLVAGGGEQF
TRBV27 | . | ASSPRGSGEQY
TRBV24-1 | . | ATSDTTSGPNTGELF
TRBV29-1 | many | SVAGRRGKETQY
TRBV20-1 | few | SAKGQGTTNEKLF
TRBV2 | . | ASSGGLESPEQY
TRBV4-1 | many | ASSQEGRSGYEQY
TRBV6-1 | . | ASNVRGETQY
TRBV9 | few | ASSILVGGEAF
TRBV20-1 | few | SATPPSGGAAKNIQY
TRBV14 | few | ASSQQQGQQETQY
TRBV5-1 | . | ASSLEGLGGTVFLYREQY
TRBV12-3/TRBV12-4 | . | ASSLFPRWETQY
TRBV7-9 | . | ACSLHGGQETQY
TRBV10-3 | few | AISGRGGETQY
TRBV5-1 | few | ASSSQTSGPYNEQF
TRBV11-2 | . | ASSLDLGTGPQH
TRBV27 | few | ASSLTSGSSEQY
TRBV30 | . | ARQRSYNSPLH
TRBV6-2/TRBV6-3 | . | ASTHTGVPTGELF
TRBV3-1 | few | ASSQLKVGNEQF
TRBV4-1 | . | ASSQSTADTQY
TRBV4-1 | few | ASSQPLAGAAKNIQY
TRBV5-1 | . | ASSSVTGYEQY
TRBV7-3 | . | ASSPGGWRGSTDTQY
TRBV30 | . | AWSVVRKNTEAF
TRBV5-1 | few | ASRNEVAGQTQY
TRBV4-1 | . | ASSQVFRSYEQY
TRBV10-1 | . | ASSRDFLAEQY
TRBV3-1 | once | ACSPVAGSYEQY
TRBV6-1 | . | ASSEGGTGGAYGYT
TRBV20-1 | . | SARAGGGTYEQY
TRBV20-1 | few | SVHQAGESTDTQY
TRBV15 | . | ATSRVSDGEAF
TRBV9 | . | ASSVEGGGEGYEQY
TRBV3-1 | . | ASSPRDRTLETQY
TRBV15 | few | ATSRVAGGLSNTQY
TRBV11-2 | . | ASSFPGSHTQY
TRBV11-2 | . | ASSGPGSLKDTQY
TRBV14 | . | ASSQSKTGDGYT
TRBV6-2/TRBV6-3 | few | ASSSRATDTQY
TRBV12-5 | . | ASGLVLGRGLNPGPYNEQF
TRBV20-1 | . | SARLGLAGGKGSTDTQY
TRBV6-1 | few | ASSEGLGQPQH
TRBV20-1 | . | SARAPTSTDTQY